This T cell receptor beta chain emerged from a study of control samples from healthy donors and cancer patients. This clone was detected only a few times. V lost 7 bases, J lost 0 bases, and 7 bases stayed unmatched. CDR1 and CDR2 from the germline V gene are MNHEY and SVGAGI. The CDR3 has 15 amino acids. Sequencing was performed with immunoSEQ multiplex PCR; in TCRdb, only in-frame clones are kept and a portion is missing. Of about 140,000 clones listed, roughly 92% are singletons. The rearrangement links TRBV6-5 to TRBJ2-7, with 9 bases fitting TRBD1. The specimen sequenced was blood. This receptor was obtained from a man aged 30 to 45 in good health. The CDR3 DNA is TGTGCCAGCAAGAAACAGGGGGCCAACTCCTACGAGCAGTACTTC. Its protein is CASKKQGANSYEQYF.